The 14 T cell receptor beta chains below were found in one sample sequenced in a study of blood T cell repertoires in COVID-19 (dated by TCRdb to 2018 to 2020). The method was the immunoSEQ multiplex PCR assay. TCRdb took over this immuneACCESS table, retaining in-frame rearrangements with V and J assigned. Such tables are incomplete; in checked studies, under half of the missing clones stem from an unresolved V gene, and the remainder is unexplained. A total of fewer than 180,000 clones appear in this sample, roughly 84% of them only once. Less than 2.5% of the sample belongs to the ten largest clones. Sequencing used peripheral blood. These receptors all come from a man aged 70 or older with acute or convalescent COVID-19.

V gene TRBV6-5 combines with J gene TRBJ2-7, with D hard to call. Germline CDR1 and CDR2: MNHEY and SVGAGI. The ends were cut back, 6 bases at V and 2 bases at J, with 11 bases in the middle. The CDR3 consists of 13 residues. CDR3 sequence (DNA): TGTGCCAGCAGCCGAGACAAGGCCTACGAGCAGTACTTC. Protein: CASSRDKAYEQYF.

V gene TRBV28 combines with J gene TRBJ1-5, with D maybe TRBD1 (5 bases). V was trimmed by 9 bases and J by 7 bases, leaving 25 bases between them. This CDR3 spans 16 amino acids. The germline gives CDR1 MDHEN, CDR2 SYDVKM. The CDR3 here is CASKSVGSLRGQPQHF. CDR3 nucleotide sequence: TGTGCCAGTAAGTCTGTGGGCAGCCTTCGGGGGCAGCCCCAGCATTTT.

The CDR3 coding sequence is TGTGCCAGCATTAAGCGGGAGGCGTACGAGCAGTACTTC. This translates into CASIKREAYEQYF. The chain employs TRBV6-4 and TRBJ2-7, with 9 bases aligning to TRBD2. This CDR3 comprises 13 residues. In germline, CDR1 is MRHNA, CDR2 SNTAGT. V was clipped by 7 bases and J by 4 bases; unmatched bases: 5.

The chain joins TRBV7-9 to TRBJ2-3; 13 nucleotides align to TRBD2. This CDR3 spans 16 amino acids. Germline lookup yields CDR1 SEHNR and CDR2 FQNEAQ (reference sequence). V lost 5 bases and J lost 6; bases outside the gene matches: 8. DNA of the CDR3: TGTGCCAGCAGCCCGAGACTAGCGGGGGGCCGGGATACGCAGTATTTT. It codes for CASSPRLAGGRDTQYF.

This clone was seen once. V and J are TRBV5-1 and TRBJ2-1; D might be TRBD2 (5 bases). Trimming shortened V by 4 bases and J by 7 bases, and 15 bases separated the two germline ends. The CDR3 contains 14 residues. Germline V gene sequence: CDR1 SGHRS, CDR2 YFSETQ. The CDR3 sequence: CASSLSGGPNEQFF. The DNA of the CDR3 is TGCGCCAGCAGCCTCAGCGGCGGGCCTAATGAGCAGTTCTTC.

The chain is built from TRBV6-5 and TRBJ1-2; possibly TRBD1 for D (6 bases). V gave up 6 bases and J gave up 8 bases, with 19 bases separating them. The CDR3 has 14 residues. Looked up from germline, CDR1 is MNHEY and CDR2 is SVGAGI. The CDR3 region is CASSAGQRSLGYTF. CDR3 bases: TGTGCCAGCAGCGCAGGACAGAGGTCCCTCGGCTACACCTTC.

The CDR3 DNA reads TGCGCCAGCAGCTTGGGACTAGTAGGGCAAAATGAGCAGTTCTTC. Residues: CASSLGLVGQNEQFF. The chain joins TRBV5-1 to TRBJ2-1; maybe TRBD2 (6 bases). The CDR3 has 15 amino acids. CDR1 and CDR2 from the germline V gene are SGHRS and YFSETQ. V lost 0 bases and J lost 7, with 14 bases in between.

V and J are TRBV4-2 and TRBJ2-1; 10 nucleotides line up with TRBD2. The CDR3 sequence is 16 residues long. V gave up 0 bases and J gave up 5 bases; unmatched junction bases: 4. The germline V gene encodes CDR1 LGHNA and CDR2 YNFKEQ. CDR3: CASSQESGRADNEQFF. The CDR3 DNA sequence: TGTGCCAGCAGCCAAGAAAGCGGGAGGGCCGACAATGAGCAGTTCTTC.

V and J are TRBV14 and TRBJ2-6, with D perhaps TRBD1 (5 bases). CDR1 and CDR2 from the germline V gene are SGHDN and FVKESK. Trimming removed 4 bases at V and 0 bases at J, with 10 bases between. The CDR3 runs 16 residues. The CDR3 protein is CASSRGRPSGANVLTF. CDR3 sequence (DNA): TGTGCCAGCAGCCGGGGCAGACCCTCTGGGGCCAACGTCCTGACTTTC.

V is TRBV11-2 and J is TRBJ2-2, with 7 bases aligning to TRBD1. Looked up from germline, CDR1 is SGHAT and CDR2 is FQNNGV. The V gene end was trimmed by 4 bases and the J gene end by 0 bases; junction bases not matched to a gene: 5. The CDR3 loop spans 16 amino acids. The CDR3 protein is CASSSRGQTNTGELFF. The DNA for the CDR3 is TGTGCCAGCAGCTCAAGGGGACAGACGAACACCGGGGAGCTGTTTTTT.

CDR3 bases: TGTGCCAGCAGCCAATTTGCAGGGATGAACACCATATATTTT. Translated: CASSQFAGMNTIYF. This chain links TRBV16 with TRBJ1-3; possible D gene TRBD1, 5 bases. CDR1 is KGHSY and CDR2 is FQNENV in the germline V gene. This CDR3 is 14 amino acids long. The germline V and J ends were trimmed by 1 base and 7 bases, with 11 bases remaining between them. Filled out from reference TRBV16 and TRBJ1-3, the complete variable domain reads GEEVAQTPKHLVRGEGQKAKLYCAPIKGHSYVFWYQQVLKNEFKFLISFQNENVFDETGMPKERFSAKCLPNSPCSLEIQATKLEDSAVYFCASSQFAGMNTIYFGEGSWLTVV.

The V and J genes are TRBV12-3 or TRBV12-4 and TRBJ2-2, with a weak D call TRBD2 (5 bases). V lost 6 bases, J lost 9 bases, and 11 bases lay in between. This CDR3 region has 12 residues. The CDR3 region has the DNA TGTGCCAGCAGCTTATCGGGATGGGAGCTGTTTTTT. This encodes CASSLSGWELFF.

This clone was detected only once. This chain connects TRBV9 to TRBJ2-1, with a weak D call TRBD2 (6 bases). Germline CDR1 reads SGDLS; CDR2 reads YYNGEE. The CDR3 consists of 14 residues. V lost 0 bases and J 6 bases, leaving 10 bases between the germline ends. DNA of the CDR3: TGTGCCAGCAGCGTAGCTTCGGGGGTCAATGAGCAGTTCTTC. Translated: CASSVASGVNEQFF.

J is TRBJ2-3 and V is TRBV20-1, with 8 bases matching TRBD2. CDR3 length equals 19 residues. Germline V gives CDR1 DFQATT, CDR2 SNEGSKA (reference sequence). Germline trimming cut 3 bases from V and 2 bases from J; bases unmatched to any gene: 19. CDR3 region: CSASVGTSRRGAVTDTQYF. Written as DNA, the CDR3 is TGCAGTGCTAGTGTAGGCACCTCTCGGCGGGGGGCCGTCACAGATACGCAGTATTTT.